One sample yielded the 5 T cell receptor beta chains listed below, sequenced in a study of T-cell memory formation after mild COVID-19. TCRdb used MiXCR to reprocess the 5' RACE reads, holding one entry per CDR3 protein. The sample consists of about 190,000 distinct CDR3 sequences, about a fifth of them appearing once. Input material: PBMCs or a T cell subset sorted from them (not recorded which). Source of these receptors: an adult woman who had mild COVID-19 (a few samples of this study predate the infection). Cell type and time point are not known.

In its sample, this clonotype was seen a few times. The rearrangement joins TRBV24-1 to TRBJ1-1, with a weak D call TRBD1 (5 bases). V lost 5 bases to trimming and J lost 7 bases, with 13 bases between them. The length of the CDR3 is 13 residues. Germline loops: CDR1 KGHDR, CDR2 SFDVKD. The CDR3, as DNA: TGTGCCACCAGTGCCCTGGGGGGGGATGAAGCTTTCTTT. It is translated as CATSALGGDEAFF.

This clonotype was seen at least ten times. The gene calls are TRBV25-1 and TRBJ2-1; 9 bases fit TRBD2. J lost 10 bases, V lost 6 bases, and 19 bases had no gene match. The CDR3 has 17 residues. CDR1 is MGHDK, CDR2 SYGVNS, per germline. The CDR3 loop is CASSAPREAGGDPEQFF. In DNA, the CDR3 is TGTGCCAGCAGCGCCCCGCGGGAAGCGGGAGGCGATCCGGAGCAGTTCTTC.

The sample holds a few counts of this clonotype. The chain carries TRBV12-3 or TRBV12-4 and TRBJ2-3; TRBD2 matches at 7 bases. V trimming: 7 bases; J trimming: 0 bases; junction bases outside the gene matches: 16. This CDR3 spans 18 amino acids. As DNA, the CDR3 is TGTGCCAGCAACGATTTACTAGCGAGCTCTACCAGCACAGATACGCAGTATTTT. It is translated as CASNDLLASSTSTDTQYF.

The chain links TRBV24-1 to TRBJ2-1, with a possible D match to TRBD1 (5 bases). Germline lookup yields CDR1 KGHDR and CDR2 SFDVKD. The V and J ends lost 10 bases and 6 bases respectively, with 15 bases between them. The CDR3 covers 13 residues. The DNA of the CDR3 is TGTGCCACAGACGAAGACAGTGTCAATGAGCAGTTCTTC. Translating it yields CATDEDSVNEQFF.

The gene calls are TRBV9 and TRBJ2-3; 9 bases are shared with TRBD2. CDR1 SGDLS and CDR2 YYNGEE come from the germline V gene. CDR3 length: 16 residues. Unmatched junction bases numbered 13, after V lost 5 bases and J lost 6 bases. The CDR3 nucleotides are TGTGCCAGCAGTTTCGGGACTAGCTGGATTCGGGATACGCAGTATTTT. Translation gives CASSFGTSWIRDTQYF.